This T cell receptor beta chain was captured by sequencing in a study of blood T cell repertoires in COVID-19. Germline V lookup: CDR1 MDHEN, CDR2 SYDVKM. Trimming shortened V by 7 bases and J by 0 bases, and 16 bases separated the two germline ends. CDR3 length: 17 residues. The participants were between roughly 18 and 100 years old and came from some 23 US areas. Study processing details: Estimated nucleated cell counts came from reference gene primer amplification. Some clones are missing from TCRdb's copy, which holds only in-frame ones; the method was immunoSEQ multiplex PCR. The DNA gave D and trimming, while V, J and clone size come from that table. The repertoire holds some 290,000 clones, with roughly 88% as singletons.

The sequenced sample was PBMCs or T cells enriched from blood (not recorded which). V gene TRBV28 combines with J gene TRBJ2-6, with D possibly being TRBD1 (7 bases). This TCR was sampled from a woman in her forties with acute COVID-19. The CDR3: CASMRRGLLSGANVLTF. DNA of the CDR3: TGTGCCAGCATGAGGAGGGGGCTACTCTCTGGGGCCAACGTCCTGACTTTC.